This TCR beta chain derives from a study of blood T cell repertoires in COVID-19. Whole-study context: There were acute and convalescent COVID-19 samples, and they came from the United States, Italy and Spain. T cells, B-cell-depleted T cells, or PBMCs provided the cDNA or gDNA that served as material.

Authors' processing steps: Estimated nucleated cell counts came from reference gene primer amplification. Only in-frame clones appear in the TCRdb table, and some are missing; sequencing was by immunoSEQ multiplex PCR. Clonal size and the V and J genes are those of that table, whereas D and trimming came from the DNA. The repertoire holds around 300,000 clones, with about 87% as singletons. The V segment lost 4 bases and the J segment 5 bases; nucleotides outside the gene matches: 7. This CDR3 is 16 amino acids long. Germline loops: CDR1 SGHNT, CDR2 YYREEE (reference sequence). In Seattle, patients joined the study during active infection and were tracked longitudinally.

The sequence was obtained from a woman younger than 45 with COVID-19, enrolled during active disease. J is TRBJ2-2 and V is TRBV5-4; 11 bases are shared with TRBD2. Sequenced sample: peripheral blood. The CDR3, as DNA: TGTGCCAGCAGCAACCCGACTAGCGGGGATACCGGGGAGCTGTTTTTT. It yields the protein CASSNPTSGDTGELFF.